The source of this T cell receptor (beta chain) is a study of CD8 T cells in Susac syndrome. It was negative isolation that provided the CD8+ and CD4+ T cells, whereas TEMRA cells were enriched by FACS. Germline CDR1 and CDR2: LGHDT and YNNKEL (reference sequence). The length of the CDR3 is 14 residues. V lost 0 bases, J lost 7 bases, and 9 bases lay in between. After extraction with the RNeasy kit, roughly 0.5 to 1 ug of the RNA was reverse transcribed using random hexamers. Coverage of TCR beta CDR3 amplification by immunoSEQ multiplex PCR extended to 54 Vbeta and 13 Jbeta. TCRdb ran MiXCR on the immunoSEQ multiplex PCR reads and lists one entry per CDR3 protein. The sample contains 200,000 to 300,000 distinct CDR3 sequences, over 85% of which appear only once.

The specimen sequenced was CD4+ T cells from PBMCs. J is TRBJ2-2 and V is TRBV3-1; D gene unclear. The origin of this receptor is a human donor with multiple sclerosis. In DNA, the CDR3 is TGTGCCAGCAGCCAAGATCTGGGGTACGGGGAGCTGTTTTTT. Translating gives CASSQDLGYGELFF.